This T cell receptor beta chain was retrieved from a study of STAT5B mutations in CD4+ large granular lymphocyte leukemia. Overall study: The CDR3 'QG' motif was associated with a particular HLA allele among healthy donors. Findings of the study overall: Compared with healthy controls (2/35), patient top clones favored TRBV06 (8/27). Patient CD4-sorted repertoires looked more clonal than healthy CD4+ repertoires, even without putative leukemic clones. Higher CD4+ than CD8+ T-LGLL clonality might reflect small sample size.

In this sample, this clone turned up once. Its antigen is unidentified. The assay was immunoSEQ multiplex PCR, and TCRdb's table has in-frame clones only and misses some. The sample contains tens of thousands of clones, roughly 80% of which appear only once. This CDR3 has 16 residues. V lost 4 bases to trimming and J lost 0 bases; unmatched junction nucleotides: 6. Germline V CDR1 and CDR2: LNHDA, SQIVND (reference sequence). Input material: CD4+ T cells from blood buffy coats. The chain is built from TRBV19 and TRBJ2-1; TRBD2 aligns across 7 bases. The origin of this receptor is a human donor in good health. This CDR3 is CASSREGTSSYNEQFF. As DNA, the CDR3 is TGTGCCAGTAGTAGGGAGGGGACGAGCTCCTACAATGAGCAGTTCTTC. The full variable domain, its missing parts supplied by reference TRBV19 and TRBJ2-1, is DGGITQSPKYLFRKEGQNVTLSCEQNLNHDAMYWYRQDPGQGLRLIYYSQIVNDFQKGDIAEGYSVSREKKESFPLTVTSAQKNPTAFYLCASSREGTSSYNEQFFGPGTRLTVL.